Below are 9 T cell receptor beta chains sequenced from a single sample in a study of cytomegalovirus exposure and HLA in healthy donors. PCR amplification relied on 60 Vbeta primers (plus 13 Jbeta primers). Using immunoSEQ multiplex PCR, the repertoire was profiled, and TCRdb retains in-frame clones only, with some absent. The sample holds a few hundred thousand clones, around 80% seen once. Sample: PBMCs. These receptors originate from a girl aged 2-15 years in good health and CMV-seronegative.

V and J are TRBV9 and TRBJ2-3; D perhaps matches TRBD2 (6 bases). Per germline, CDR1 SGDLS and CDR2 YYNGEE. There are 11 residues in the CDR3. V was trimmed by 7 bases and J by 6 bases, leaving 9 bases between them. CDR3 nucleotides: TGTGCCAGCGCCCGGGAGGATACGCAGTATTTT. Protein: CASAREDTQYF.

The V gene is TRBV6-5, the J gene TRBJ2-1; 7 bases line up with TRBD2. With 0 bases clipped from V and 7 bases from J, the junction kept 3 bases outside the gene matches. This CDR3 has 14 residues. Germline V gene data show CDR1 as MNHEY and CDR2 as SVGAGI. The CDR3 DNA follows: TGTGCCAGCAGTTACTCTGCGGGAGTTAATGAGCAGTTCTTC. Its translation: CASSYSAGVNEQFF.

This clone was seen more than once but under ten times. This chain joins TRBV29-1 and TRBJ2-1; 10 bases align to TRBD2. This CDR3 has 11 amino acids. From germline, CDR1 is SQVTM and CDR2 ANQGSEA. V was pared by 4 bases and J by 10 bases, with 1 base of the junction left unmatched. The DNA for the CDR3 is TGCAGCGTTGGACTAGCGGGCGAGCAGTTCTTC. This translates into CSVGLAGEQFF.

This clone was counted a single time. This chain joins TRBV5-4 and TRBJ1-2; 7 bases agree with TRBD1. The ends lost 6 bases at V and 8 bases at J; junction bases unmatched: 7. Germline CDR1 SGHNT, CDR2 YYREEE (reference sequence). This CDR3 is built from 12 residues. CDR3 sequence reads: CASTGAGGGYTF. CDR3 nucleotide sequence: TGTGCCAGCACCGGGGCAGGGGGGGGCTACACCTTC. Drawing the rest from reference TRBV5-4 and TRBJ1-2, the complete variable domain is ETGVTQSPTHLIKTRGQQVTLRCSSQSGHNTVSWYQQALGQGPQFIFQYYREEENGRGNFPPRFSGLQFPNYSSELNVNALELDDSALYLCASTGAGGGYTFGSGTRLTVV.

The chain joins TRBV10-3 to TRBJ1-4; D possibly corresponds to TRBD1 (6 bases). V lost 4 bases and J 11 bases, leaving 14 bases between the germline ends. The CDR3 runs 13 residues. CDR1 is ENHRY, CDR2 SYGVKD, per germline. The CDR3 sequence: CAISGKQGEKLFF. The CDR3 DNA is TGTGCCATCAGTGGGAAACAGGGAGAGAAACTGTTTTTT.

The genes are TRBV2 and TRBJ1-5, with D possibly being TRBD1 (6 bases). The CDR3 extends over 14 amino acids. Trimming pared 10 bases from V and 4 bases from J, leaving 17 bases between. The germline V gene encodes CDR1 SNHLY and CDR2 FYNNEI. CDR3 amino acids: CATSTDSSNQPQHF. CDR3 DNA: TGTGCCACCTCGACGGACAGCAGTAATCAGCCCCAGCATTTT.

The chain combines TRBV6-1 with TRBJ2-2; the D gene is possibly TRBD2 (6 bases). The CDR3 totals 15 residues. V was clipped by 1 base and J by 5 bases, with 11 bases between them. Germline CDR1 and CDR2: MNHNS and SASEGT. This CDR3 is CASSEVGGGTGELFF. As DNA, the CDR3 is TGTGCCAGCAGTGAAGTGGGGGGTGGGACCGGGGAGCTGTTTTTT.

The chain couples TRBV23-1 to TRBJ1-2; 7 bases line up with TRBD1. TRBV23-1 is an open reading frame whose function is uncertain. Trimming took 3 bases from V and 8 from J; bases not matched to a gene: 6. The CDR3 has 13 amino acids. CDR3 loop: CASSHDRAQGYTF. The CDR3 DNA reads TGCGCCAGCAGTCATGACAGGGCTCAAGGCTACACCTTC.

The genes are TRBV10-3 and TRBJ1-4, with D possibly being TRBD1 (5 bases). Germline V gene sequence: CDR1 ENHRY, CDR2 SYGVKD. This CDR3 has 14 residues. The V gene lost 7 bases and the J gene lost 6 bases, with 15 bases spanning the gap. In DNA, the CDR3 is TGTGCCATCAAATCTTCAGGGCCCGATGAAAAACTGTTTTTT. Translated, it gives CAIKSSGPDEKLFF.